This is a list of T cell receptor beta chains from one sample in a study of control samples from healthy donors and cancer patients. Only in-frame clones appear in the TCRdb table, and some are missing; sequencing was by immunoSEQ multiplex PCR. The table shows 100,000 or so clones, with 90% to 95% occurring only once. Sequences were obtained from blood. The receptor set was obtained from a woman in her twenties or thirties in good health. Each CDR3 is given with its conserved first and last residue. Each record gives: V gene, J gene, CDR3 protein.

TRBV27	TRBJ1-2	CASSLHTTDRRFYGYTF
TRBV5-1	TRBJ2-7	CASSLVGTSGTHEQYF
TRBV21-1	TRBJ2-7	CASSKYPLVAISYEQYF
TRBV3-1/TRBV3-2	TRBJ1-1	CASSLIRNTEAFF
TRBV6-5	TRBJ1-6	CASSPGQGMSSPLHF
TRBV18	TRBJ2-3	CASSPLAGKSDTQYF
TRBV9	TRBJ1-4	CASSPSGLPYEKLFF
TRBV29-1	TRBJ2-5	CSVEVAGDLQETQYF
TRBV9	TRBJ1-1	CASSGQGARNTEAFF
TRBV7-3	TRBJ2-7	CASSQRAPGEQYF
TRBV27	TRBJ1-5	CASRRVGNSNQPQHF
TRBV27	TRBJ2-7	CASSLSQGLSYEQYF
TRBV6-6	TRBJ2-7	CASSYGTSGGLSEQYF
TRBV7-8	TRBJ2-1	CASSLGGGDEQFF
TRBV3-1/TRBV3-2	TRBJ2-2	CASSPMGPGELFF
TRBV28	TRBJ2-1	CASSPGGDYLLSYNEQFF
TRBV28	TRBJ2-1	CASSSRLDEQFF
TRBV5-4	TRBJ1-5	CASSSSPASRGNQPQHF
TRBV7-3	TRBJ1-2	CASSLTGGGGYTF
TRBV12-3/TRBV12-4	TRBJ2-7	CASSFGDRYEQYF
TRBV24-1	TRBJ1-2	CATSEPGGDDYGYTF
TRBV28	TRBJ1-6	CATGGLSYSPLHF
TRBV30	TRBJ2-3	CAWSVRLAGAGGTQYF
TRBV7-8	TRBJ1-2	CASSLGGFRNYGYTF
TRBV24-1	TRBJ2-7	CATSRTGGPSVIYEQYF
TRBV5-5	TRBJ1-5	CASSPGQRVNQPQHF
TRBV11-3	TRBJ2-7	CASSPSGGVYEQYF
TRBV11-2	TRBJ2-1	CASRQAGGSSNEQFF
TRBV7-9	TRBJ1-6	CASSLVWAGPLHF